The TCR beta chain described here comes from a study of PD-L1 blockade in urothelial cancer. On the study more broadly: A median blood sample held about 150,000 T cells and tens of thousands of unique TCRs.

Time point in this sample: peripheral blood 6 weeks after treatment start. Sequenced by immunoSEQ multiplex PCR; TCRdb stores in-frame clones only, minus some. The sample has about 45,000 clones, more than 75% seen once. This clone was counted a single time. V lost 4 bases, J lost 2 bases, and 8 bases stayed unmatched. Germline loops: CDR1 SGHTS, CDR2 YDEGEE. The CDR3 spans 17 residues. This clonotype originated in a man aged 60-69 years with urothelial cancer. Sequenced here: PBMCs, sampled around atezolizumab (anti-PD-L1) treatment. This sequence joins TRBV5-8 and TRBJ2-7; the match to TRBD2 covers 14 bases. CDR3 bases: TGTGCCAGCAGCATCGGACTAGCGGGAGGCCCAGCCTACGAGCAGTACTTC. Translation: CASSIGLAGGPAYEQYF.